One sample yielded the 20 T cell receptor beta chains listed below, sequenced in a study of beta chain features in type 1 diabetes. Expressed TCRB transcripts were sequenced because the isolated RNA had all been reverse transcribed beforehand. Here immunoSEQ multiplex PCR was the method, and the copy in TCRdb shows in-frame clones only, minus some. The sample lists more than 300,000 clones, about 16% seen once, with 0.019% in the top ten. Sample: naive CD4+ T cells from blood. The receptors shown here come from a woman between 18 and 29 years old in good health.

The rearrangement links TRBV5-6 to TRBJ2-1, with TRBD2 as a possible D gene (6 bases). V was shortened by 2 bases and J by 7 bases, with 13 bases between the two germline ends. The CDR3 spans 14 residues. Looked up from germline, CDR1 is SGHDT and CDR2 is YYEEEE. The CDR3 DNA reads as TGTGCCAGCAGCTTATGGGCAGGAGGGAATGAGCAGTTCTTC. Protein product: CASSLWAGGNEQFF. The whole variable domain, remainder taken from reference TRBV5-6 and TRBJ2-1, is DAGVTQSPTHLIKTRGQQVTLRCSPKSGHDTVSWYQQALGQGPQFIFQYYEEEERQRGNFPDRFSGHQFPNYSSELNVNALLLGDSALYLCASSLWAGGNEQFFGPGTRLTVL.

The chain uses TRBV2 and TRBJ2-1; no reliable D call. The germline V gene encodes CDR1 SNHLY and CDR2 FYNNEI. This CDR3 has 13 amino acids. The V end was cut by 8 bases, the J end by 1 base, with 9 bases between. CDR3 in amino acids: CASLLESYNEQFF. The CDR3, as DNA: TGTGCCAGCCTCTTAGAATCCTACAATGAGCAGTTCTTC.

A word on this clone: One junction end disagrees with the germline gene, perhaps due to a read error. The chain uses TRBV5-1 and TRBJ2-5, with 10 bases that match TRBD1. This CDR3 comprises 15 residues. CDR1 is SGHRS, CDR2 YFSETQ, per germline. CDR3 sequence (DNA): TGCGCCAGCAGGTTGGACAGGGGGACCCAAGAGACCCAGTACTTC. This sequence encodes CASRLDRGTQETQYF.

The V and J genes are TRBV4-2 and TRBJ2-1, with 10 bases matching TRBD2. Germline V gives CDR1 LGHNA, CDR2 YNFKEQ. The ends lost 5 bases at V and 0 bases at J; junction bases unmatched: 13. This CDR3 comprises 19 residues. CDR3 loop: CASSNTGTSESLSYNEQFF. In nucleotides, the CDR3 is TGTGCCAGCAGCAATACCGGGACTAGCGAATCACTCTCCTACAATGAGCAGTTCTTC.

This clone was observed a handful of times. At one boundary the junction diverges from the germline segment, which might be a read error. J is TRBJ1-1 and V is TRBV28; 7 bases line up with TRBD1. Germline CDR1 reads MDHEN; CDR2 reads SYDVKM. The CDR3 sequence is 9 residues long. CDR3 region: CASRGQTIF. CDR3 DNA: TGTGCCAGCAGGGGACAGACAATCTTT.

Regarding this clone: The same CDR3 is also encoded by other DNA sequences in this sample. The J gene is TRBJ2-5, the V gene TRBV19; TRBD1 might be the D (6 bases). The CDR3 has 14 amino acids. The V gene's germline CDR1 is LNHDA and CDR2 SQIVND (reference sequence). The germline V and J ends were trimmed by 3 bases and 4 bases, with 12 bases remaining between them. In DNA, the CDR3 is TGTGCCAGTAGTATGGGCCAGGGGCGAGAGACCCAGTACTTC. Its protein is CASSMGQGRETQYF.

This clone has only a few counts. V usage is TRBV4-3 and J usage is TRBJ2-7, with 8 positions matching TRBD1. CDR3 length: 15 residues. V trimming: 0 bases; J trimming: 3 bases; junction bases outside the gene matches: 4. Germline CDR1 and CDR2: LGHNA and YSLEER. The CDR3 nucleotides are TGCGCCAGCAGCCAAGACCTCAGGGGGCTCTACGAGCAGTACTTC. Protein product: CASSQDLRGLYEQYF.

The V and J genes are TRBV11-2 and TRBJ1-4; 7 bases map to TRBD1. The ends lost 5 bases at V and 8 bases at J; junction bases unmatched: 11. The germline V gene has CDR1 SGHAT and CDR2 FQNNGV. This CDR3 is built from 15 residues. Here the CDR3 reads CASSLGGQAREKLFF. CDR3 DNA: TGTGCCAGCAGCCTAGGCGGACAGGCGAGAGAAAAACTGTTTTTT. Drawing the rest from reference TRBV11-2 and TRBJ1-4, the complete variable domain is EAGVAQSPRYKIIEKRQSVAFWCNPISGHATLYWYQQILGQGPKLLIQFQNNGVVDDSQLPKDRFSAERLKGVDSTLKIQPAKLEDSAVYLCASSLGGQAREKLFFGSGTQLSVL.

Details on this clone: Other DNA sequences in this sample translate to the same CDR3. This sequence joins TRBV30 and TRBJ2-5; TRBD2 might be the D (7 bases). The CDR3 is 13 amino acids. V was shortened by 3 bases and J by 5 bases, with 13 bases between the two germline ends. The germline V gene encodes CDR1 GTSNPN and CDR2 SVGIG (reference sequence). The CDR3 nucleotides read TGTGCCTGGAGCGTGGGGGGGCAGGAGACCCAGTACTTC. Amino acids: CAWSVGGQETQYF.

This clone has just a few counts. The CDR3 bases are TGCGCCAGCAGCTTGTCGAGGTCGCTCGGCTACACCTTC. It encodes CASSLSRSLGYTF. The J gene is TRBJ1-2, the V gene TRBV5-1; D ambiguous. Deletions cut 1 base from V and 8 bases from J, with 12 bases between. Germline V gene lookup returns CDR1 SGHRS and CDR2 YFSETQ. CDR3 length: 13 residues.

The rearrangement links TRBV28 to TRBJ2-2, with 10 bases identical to TRBD2. The V and J ends lost 10 bases and 4 bases, in that order; junction bases with no gene match: 6. CDR3 size: 14 residues. Germline V gives CDR1 MDHEN, CDR2 SYDVKM. The CDR3 DNA sequence: TGTGCCACCATAGCGGGAGGACGCACCGGGGAGCTGTTTTTT. This gives the protein CATIAGGRTGELFF.

The rearrangement links TRBV7-9 to TRBJ1-3, with TRBD1 matching 8 bases. CDR1 is SEHNR and CDR2 is FQNEAQ in the germline V gene (reference sequence). There are 14 residues in the CDR3. V dropped 4 bases and J dropped 6; count of bases not matched to a gene: 5. CDR3 DNA sequence: TGTGCCAGCAGCTCCTACAGGGGGATAAACACCATATATTTT. It specifies CASSSYRGINTIYF.

The CDR3 loop is CASSRGLGQRETQYF. Here the CDR3 DNA reads TGTGCCAGCAGCCGCGGGCTGGGACAACGGGAGACCCAGTACTTC. This rearrangement joins TRBV7-2 to TRBJ2-5; possibly TRBD1 for D (6 bases). Germline V gene lookup returns CDR1 SGHTA and CDR2 FQGNSA. V lost 5 bases, J lost 5 bases, and 18 bases lay in between. The CDR3 has 15 residues.

This clone came up a few times. The chain links TRBV6-5 to TRBJ2-7, with TRBD2 matching over 8 bases. This CDR3 has 14 amino acids. J lost 4 bases, V lost 2 bases, and 4 bases had no gene match. Germline CDR1 and CDR2: MNHEY and SVGAGI. The CDR3 is CASSYRAGGYEQYF. DNA for the CDR3: TGTGCCAGCAGTTACCGGGCGGGGGGATACGAGCAGTACTTC.

V usage is TRBV27 and J usage is TRBJ1-5, with TRBD1 as a possible D gene (5 bases). Germline CDR1 is MNHEY and CDR2 is SMNVEV (reference sequence). There are 15 residues in the CDR3. Deletions cut 2 bases from V and 4 bases from J, with 12 bases between. The CDR3, as DNA: TGTGCCAGCAGTTTACGGTTTAGGGGTAATCAGCCCCAGCATTTT. Translated: CASSLRFRGNQPQHF.

In its sample, this clone was seen a few times. The chain employs TRBV7-9 and TRBJ2-3; 8 bases match TRBD2. This CDR3 contains 16 residues. The V gene's germline CDR1 is SEHNR and CDR2 FQNEAQ (reference sequence). J lost 2 bases, V lost 4 bases, and 8 bases had no gene match. The CDR3 sequence is CASSSPIAGLTDTQYF. The CDR3 DNA is TGTGCCAGCAGCTCACCAATAGCGGGACTCACAGATACGCAGTATTTT. Based on the CDR3 plus reference TRBV7-9 and TRBJ2-3, the full variable domain is DTGVSQNPRHKITKRGQNVTFRCDPISEHNRLYWYRQTLGQGPEFLTYFQNEAQLEKSRLLSDRFSAERPKGSFSTLEIQRTEQGDSAMYLCASSSPIAGLTDTQYFGPGTRLTVL.

Only a few counts were recorded for this clone. The V gene is TRBV29-1, the J gene TRBJ2-2; TRBD1 matches 8 bases. CDR1 is SQVTM and CDR2 is ANQGSEA in the germline V gene. The V gene end was trimmed by 6 bases and the J gene end by 4 bases; junction bases not matched to a gene: 10. The CDR3 is made up of 15 amino acids. In DNA, the CDR3 is TGCAGCGTGCAGGGGGCAGCGGGTAGCACCGGGGAGCTGTTTTTT. Its protein is CSVQGAAGSTGELFF.

This rearrangement joins TRBV18 to TRBJ2-7, with TRBD2 identical over 7 bases. CDR1 and CDR2 from the germline V gene are KGHSH and LQKENI. The CDR3 is 13 amino acids. J was trimmed by 5 bases and V by 2 bases; bases with no gene match: 3. CDR3 DNA sequence: TGTGCCAGCTCACCAGGACTAGGGCACGAGCAGTACTTC. Amino acids: CASSPGLGHEQYF.

The CDR3 loop reads CASSLAAPSGNEQFF. The DNA for the CDR3 is TGTGCCAGCAGCTTGGCAGCCCCCTCGGGGAATGAGCAGTTCTTC. The chain combines TRBV5-4 with TRBJ2-1, with D perhaps TRBD2 (5 bases). Per the germline V gene, CDR1 is SGHNT and CDR2 is YYREEE (reference sequence). This CDR3 region has 15 residues. V gave up 0 bases and J gave up 7 bases, with 14 bases separating them.

The V call is TRBV11-2, the J call TRBJ2-1; D perhaps matches TRBD2 (6 bases). Trimming stripped 5 bases from V and 9 bases from J, with 20 bases between. CDR1 and CDR2 from the germline V gene are SGHAT and FQNNGV. The CDR3 extends over 15 amino acids. CDR3 sequence reads: CASSITPTSSVEQFF. CDR3 coding DNA: TGTGCCAGCAGCATAACCCCGACTAGTTCAGTTGAGCAGTTCTTC.